This passage covers 32 T cell receptor beta chains from one sample sequenced in a study of identical twins (dated by TCRdb to the mid-2010s). Preparation of the library involved 5' RACE. These reads were obtained on an Illumina HiSeq 2000. TCRdb reworked the public reads: Q25 trimming with fastp, MiXCR clone assembly, productive beta chains retained. Each CDR3 protein gets just one entry, which takes the most common genes and DNA from the rows behind it. For this sample there are approximately 220,000 distinct CDR3 sequences; approximately 9% appear just once. The ten largest account for about 5% of the sample. Sequencing was done on a sample of memory (CD45RO+) T cells sorted from blood. The sample's cell subset or site label, decoded: CD45RO+ enriched T cells. The receptors stem from a woman aged 18-35 years in good health.

This sequence joins TRBV12-3 or TRBV12-4 and TRBJ1-2; no clear D gene. V lost 1 base and J 13 bases, leaving 16 bases between the germline ends. The CDR3 loop spans 13 amino acids. CDR3 DNA sequence: TGTGCCAGCAGTTTAGGCCCGGGTAAGGGTTTCACCTTC. It encodes CASSLGPGKGFTF.

This clonotype showed up just a few times. The rearrangement links TRBV20-1 to TRBJ2-1; D is ambiguous. Looked up from germline, CDR1 is DFQATT and CDR2 is SNEGSKA (reference sequence). The CDR3 runs 15 residues. The germline V and J ends were trimmed by 6 bases and 6 bases, with 21 bases remaining between them. CDR3 residues: CSASPDTSSGNEQFF. DNA for the CDR3: TGCAGTGCCTCACCAGACACCTCCTCTGGCAATGAGCAGTTCTTC.

The rearrangement links TRBV5-1 to TRBJ2-3; 9 bases fit TRBD2. CDR3 length: 14 amino acids. Trimming took 9 bases from V and 2 from J; bases not matched to a gene: 7. CDR1 SGHRS and CDR2 YFSETQ come from the germline V gene. CDR3 DNA: TGCGCCACCAGGACTAGCGTCCCCACAGATACGCAGTATTTT. Amino acid sequence: CATRTSVPTDTQYF.

V usage is TRBV18 and J usage is TRBJ1-1, with no clear D. Trimming took off 2 bases at V and 5 bases at J, with 9 bases between the two ends. Germline V gene sequence: CDR1 KGHSH, CDR2 LQKENI. There are 13 residues in the CDR3. CDR3 sequence reads: CASSPLTTTEAFF. CDR3 coding DNA: TGTGCCAGCTCACCATTGACTACGACTGAAGCTTTCTTT.

This clonotype was recorded at least ten times. The chain is built from TRBV4-1 and TRBJ1-1, with a tentative D call TRBD1 (5 bases). V lost 6 bases to trimming and J lost 0 bases, with 14 bases between them. CDR3 length: 15 residues. The germline CDR1 and CDR2 sequences are MGHRA and YSYEKL. The CDR3 nucleotides read TGCGCCAGCAGGACTACATGGGACTTGAACACTGAAGCTTTCTTT. Translating it yields CASRTTWDLNTEAFF.

The chain combines TRBV12-3 or TRBV12-4 with TRBJ1-6, with 7 bases that match TRBD1. CDR3 length equals 14 residues. The ends lost 5 bases at V and 7 bases at J; junction bases unmatched: 5. The CDR3 here is CASSKTGNNSPLHF. CDR3 in DNA: TGTGCCAGCAGTAAGACAGGGAACAATTCACCCCTCCACTTT.

The DNA of the CDR3 is TGCGCCAGCAGCCCGGGACTAGCGGGAGGGCAGAACGAGCAGTACTTC. Protein sequence: CASSPGLAGGQNEQYF. The V gene is TRBV5-1, the J gene TRBJ2-7, with TRBD2 identical over 16 bases. From germline, CDR1 is SGHRS and CDR2 YFSETQ. V lost 4 bases to trimming and J lost 5 bases; unmatched junction nucleotides: 6. The CDR3 contains 16 residues.

V and J are TRBV4-1 and TRBJ2-4, with TRBD2 matching 8 bases. After removal of 5 bases from V and 9 bases from J, the junction contained 9 bases not matched to a gene. The germline gives CDR1 MGHRA, CDR2 YSYEKL. This CDR3 is built from 14 residues. DNA of the CDR3: TGCGCCAGCAGCTCCCGGGAGGGGGAAAGCATTCAGTACTTC. This codes for CASSSREGESIQYF.

This clonotype was seen repeatedly, ten times or more. J is TRBJ2-5 and V is TRBV3-1; D ambiguous. Germline V gene sequence: CDR1 LGHDT, CDR2 YNNKEL (reference sequence). Between the trimmed V and J ends, which lost 1 base and 5 bases, there was a span of 5 bases. This CDR3 has 12 amino acids. CDR3 nucleotides: TGTGCCAGCAGCCAAGTCTACGAGACCCAGTACTTC. Translation: CASSQVYETQYF.

The sample holds a few counts of this clonotype. The genes are TRBV27 and TRBJ2-7, with TRBD1 matching over 9 bases. V shed 5 bases and J 2 bases; nucleotides not matched to a gene: 7. The CDR3 is made up of 15 amino acids. Germline lookup yields CDR1 MNHEY and CDR2 SMNVEV (reference sequence). CDR3 DNA sequence: TGTGCCAGCAGTATCTCCGGGACAGGGCCCTACGAGCAGTACTTC. Its translation is CASSISGTGPYEQYF.

V usage is TRBV20-1 and J usage is TRBJ2-7; possibly TRBD1 or TRBD2 for D (5 bases each). CDR1 is DFQATT, CDR2 SNEGSKA, per germline (reference sequence). This CDR3 spans 12 amino acids. V lost 6 bases, J lost 1 base, and 10 bases lay in between. CDR3 residues: CSAMRGSYEQYF. The CDR3 region has the DNA TGCAGTGCCATGAGGGGTTCCTACGAGCAGTACTTC.

The chain uses TRBV9 and TRBJ2-7, with 14 bases that match TRBD2. V lost 3 bases to trimming and J lost 11 bases; unmatched junction nucleotides: 10. Germline CDR1 SGDLS, CDR2 YYNGEE. This CDR3 is built from 15 residues. The CDR3 coding sequence is TGTGCCAGCAGCGCCGACCGACTAGCGGGGGGGCCTAAGTACTTC. Protein sequence: CASSADRLAGGPKYF. The full variable domain, its missing parts supplied by reference TRBV9 and TRBJ2-7, is DSGVTQTPKHLITATGQRVTLRCSPRSGDLSVYWYQQSLDQGLQFLIQYYNGEERAKGNILERFSAQQFPDLHSELNLSSLELGDSALYFCASSADRLAGGPKYFGPGTRLTVT.

This clonotype was detected a few times. The chain recombines TRBV14 with TRBJ2-1, with D unclear. CDR3 length: 14 amino acids. V was clipped by 1 base and J by 4 bases, with 8 bases between them. The germline CDR1 and CDR2 sequences are SGHDN and FVKESK. The CDR3 here is CASSQAGPYNEQFF. The CDR3 bases are TGTGCCAGCAGCCAAGCCGGGCCTTACAATGAGCAGTTCTTC. The full variable domain, completed using reference TRBV14 and TRBJ2-1, is EAGVTQFPSHSVIEKGQTVTLRCDPISGHDNLYWYRRVMGKEIKFLLHFVKESKQDESGMPNNRFLAERTGGTYSTLKVQPAELEDSGVYFCASSQAGPYNEQFFGPGTRLTVL.

This clonotype was counted at least ten times. The chain recombines TRBV12-3 or TRBV12-4 with TRBJ1-1; TRBD1 is a possible D gene (5 bases). Trimming stripped 5 bases from V and 1 base from J, with 14 bases between. This CDR3 comprises 15 residues. The CDR3 nucleotides read TGTGCCAGCAGTCCTAGTGAAACAGGGAACACTGAAGCTTTCTTT. Translated, it gives CASSPSETGNTEAFF.

This clonotype was counted a few times. This chain connects TRBV5-1 to TRBJ2-2; no reliable D call. The ends were cut back, 4 bases at V and 3 bases at J, with 7 bases in the middle. The CDR3 spans 13 residues. Germline V CDR1 and CDR2: SGHRS, YFSETQ. The CDR3, as DNA: TGCGCCAGCAGCCCTAGACACACCGGGGAGCTGTTTTTT. Protein sequence: CASSPRHTGELFF. Full variable domain (missing parts from reference TRBV5-1 and TRBJ2-2): KAGVTQTPRYLIKTRGQQVTLSCSPISGHRSVSWYQQTPGQGLQFLFEYFSETQRNKGNFPGRFSGRQFSNSRSEMNVSTLELGDSALYLCASSPRHTGELFFGEGSRLTVL.

The chain couples TRBV3-1 to TRBJ2-3, with 8 positions matching TRBD2. V shed 5 bases, J shed 4 bases, and the junction held 11 bases outside the gene matches. This CDR3 comprises 16 residues. The germline V gene encodes CDR1 LGHDT and CDR2 YNNKEL (reference sequence). CDR3 protein: CASSGIGGGLADTQYF. The CDR3 DNA reads as TGTGCCAGCAGCGGGATCGGGGGGGGCCTAGCAGATACGCAGTATTTT.

The chain has TRBV12-3 or TRBV12-4 and TRBJ1-5, with D perhaps matching TRBD1 (5 bases). This CDR3 is built from 15 residues. V shed 6 bases and J shed 5 bases, with 17 bases lying between them. The CDR3 spells CASRSERGKDQPQHF. The DNA of the CDR3 is TGTGCCAGCAGATCCGAACGGGGCAAAGATCAGCCCCAGCATTTT.

This clonotype showed up just a few times. V usage is TRBV11-2 and J usage is TRBJ2-1, with 11 nucleotides matching TRBD2. The CDR3 is 15 amino acids. V shed 1 base, J shed 10 bases, and the junction held 6 bases outside the gene matches. Germline loops: CDR1 SGHAT, CDR2 FQNNGV. The DNA for the CDR3 is TGTGCCAGCAGCTTAGTAGCGGGGGGGCCCGGAGAGCAGTTCTTC. Residues: CASSLVAGGPGEQFF.

In DNA, the CDR3 is TGCGCCAGCAGTCAACTAGGGACTAGCGGGATCTACGAGCAGTACTTC. This gives the protein CASSQLGTSGIYEQYF. The chain carries TRBV10-2 and TRBJ2-7; 13 bases fit TRBD2. The CDR3 spans 16 residues. Germline-derived CDR1 and CDR2 are WSHSY and SAAADI. V trimming: 5 bases; J trimming: 3 bases; junction bases outside the gene matches: 7.

The table lists this clonotype with a few counts. V and J are TRBV29-1 and TRBJ2-7; weak D call: TRBD1 (6 bases). Looked up from germline, CDR1 is SQVTM and CDR2 is ANQGSEA. This CDR3 comprises 9 residues. CDR3 bases: TGCAGGGACAGTACCGAGCAGTACTTC. Translating it yields CRDSTEQYF.

In its sample, this clonotype was seen a few times. This chain connects TRBV20-1 to TRBJ1-2; the D is unclear. Germline values: CDR1 DFQATT, CDR2 SNEGSKA (reference sequence). With 3 bases removed from V and 3 bases from J, the gap between germline ends came to 14 bases. The CDR3 length is 14 residues. The CDR3 spells CSASNWRGHYGYTF. The DNA of the CDR3 is TGCAGTGCTAGTAACTGGCGAGGGCACTATGGCTACACCTTC.

The chain joins TRBV25-1 to TRBJ2-3, with TRBD2 matching 11 bases. This CDR3 is 16 amino acids long. CDR1 MGHDK and CDR2 SYGVNS come from the germline V gene. The junction had 6 bases not matched to a gene; V was cut back by 3 bases and J by 4 bases. The CDR3 region is CASSEASGGPADTQYF. CDR3 nucleotides: TGTGCCAGCAGTGAGGCTAGCGGGGGGCCTGCAGATACGCAGTATTTT. The full variable domain, rest sourced from reference TRBV25-1 and TRBJ2-3, is EADIYQTPRYLVIGTGKKITLECSQTMGHDKMYWYQQDPGMELHLIHYSYGVNSTEKGDLSSESTVSRIRTEHFPLTLESARPSHTSQYLCASSEASGGPADTQYFGPGTRLTVL.

J is TRBJ2-7 and V is TRBV12-5, with D possibly being TRBD2 (5 bases). Germline values: CDR1 LGHNT, CDR2 FRNRAP. This CDR3 spans 13 amino acids. Trimming took off 0 bases at V and 7 bases at J, with 10 bases between the two ends. The CDR3 DNA reads TGTGCTAGTGGTTTGGTTCTAGCCGGTGAGCAGTACTTC. Translated, it gives CASGLVLAGEQYF. Filled out from reference TRBV12-5 and TRBJ2-7, the complete variable domain reads DARVTQTPRHKVTEMGQEVTMRCQPILGHNTVFWYRQTMMQGLELLAYFRNRAPLDDSGMPKDRFSAEMPDATLATLKIQPSEPRDSAVYFCASGLVLAGEQYFGPGTRLTVT.

This clonotype was seen many times. The genes are TRBV10-3 and TRBJ2-6, with TRBD2 as a possible D gene (5 bases). V dropped 8 bases and J dropped 1 base, with 12 bases sitting between them. Germline V gene lookup returns CDR1 ENHRY and CDR2 SYGVKD. The CDR3 is 15 amino acids. The CDR3 nucleotides read TGTGCCATCGCCGGGGAGCATTCTGGGGCCAACGTCCTGACTTTC. Protein: CAIAGEHSGANVLTF.

The chain is built from TRBV12-3 or TRBV12-4 and TRBJ2-3; 12 nucleotides match TRBD2. CDR3 size: 17 residues. With 5 bases clipped from V and 1 base from J, the junction kept 7 bases outside the gene matches. This CDR3 is CASSVGLAGGGTDTQYF. CDR3 in DNA: TGTGCCAGCAGTGTAGGGCTAGCGGGGGGGGGCACAGATACGCAGTATTTT.

CDR3 loop: CSAILGGAQDTQYF. The CDR3 bases are TGCAGTGCTATACTTGGGGGGGCACAGGATACGCAGTATTTT. The rearrangement uses TRBV20-1 and TRBJ2-3, with TRBD2 as a possible D gene (7 bases). The germline V gene encodes CDR1 DFQATT and CDR2 SNEGSKA (reference sequence). The CDR3 is 14 amino acids. Trimming left V 4 bases short and J 6 bases short, with 17 bases between.

This chain links TRBV12-3 or TRBV12-4 with TRBJ1-1; D is unclear. V lost 6 bases and J lost 3, with 11 bases in between. The CDR3 loop spans 13 amino acids. This chain's CDR3 is CASRGRRDTEAFF. CDR3 nucleotides: TGTGCCAGCAGAGGCAGGAGGGACACTGAAGCTTTCTTT.

This clonotype was counted between two and nine times. This chain connects TRBV14 to TRBJ1-1, with no clear D. Trimming took 1 base from V and 0 from J, leaving 3 bases between them. CDR1 is SGHDN, CDR2 FVKESK, per germline. The CDR3 is 13 residues long. CDR3 nucleotide sequence: TGTGCCAGCAGCCAAGGGATGAACACTGAAGCTTTCTTT. Translation gives CASSQGMNTEAFF. Drawing the rest from reference TRBV14 and TRBJ1-1, the complete variable domain is EAGVTQFPSHSVIEKGQTVTLRCDPISGHDNLYWYRRVMGKEIKFLLHFVKESKQDESGMPNNRFLAERTGGTYSTLKVQPAELEDSGVYFCASSQGMNTEAFFGQGTRLTVV.

This clonotype came up a few times. The gene calls are TRBV5-6 and TRBJ2-6; D is ambiguous. The V and J ends lost 3 bases and 3 bases respectively, with 7 bases between them. This CDR3 comprises 14 residues. Germline CDR1 and CDR2: SGHDT and YYEEEE. CDR3 residues: CASSSFGGANVLTF. The CDR3 DNA follows: TGTGCCAGCAGCTCCTTCGGTGGGGCCAACGTCCTGACTTTC. The whole variable domain, filled in from reference TRBV5-6 and TRBJ2-6, reads DAGVTQSPTHLIKTRGQQVTLRCSPKSGHDTVSWYQQALGQGPQFIFQYYEEEERQRGNFPDRFSGHQFPNYSSELNVNALLLGDSALYLCASSSFGGANVLTFGAGSRLTVL.

The chain links TRBV10-3 to TRBJ2-3; 8 nucleotides align to TRBD2. Germline assignment: CDR1 ENHRY and CDR2 SYGVKD. The CDR3 extends over 15 amino acids. Trimming took 0 bases from V and 4 from J; bases not matched to a gene: 3. The CDR3 bases are TGTGCCATCAGTGAGTCGCGGGGGGCCTCAGATACGCAGTATTTT. This codes for CAISESRGASDTQYF.

This clonotype has ten or more counts. The chain employs TRBV20-1 and TRBJ2-3, with TRBD2 identical over 8 bases. The CDR3 covers 14 residues. J gave up 4 bases and V 1 base, and 4 bases lay outside the gene matches. Looked up from germline, CDR1 is DFQATT and CDR2 is SNEGSKA (reference sequence). For the CDR3, the DNA is TGCAGTGCTAGAGTTAGCGGGACTGCAGATACGCAGTATTTT. Protein: CSARVSGTADTQYF.

This chain joins TRBV15 and TRBJ1-5; D is undetermined. CDR3 length: 15 amino acids. Trimming removed 3 bases from V and 4 bases from J, with 13 bases in between. Germline-derived CDR1 and CDR2 are LNHNV and YYDKDF (reference sequence). CDR3 sequence (DNA): TGTGCCACCAGCAGGCAGCAGGCGGGAAATCAGCCCCAGCATTTT. Translating it yields CATSRQQAGNQPQHF. Full variable domain (missing parts from reference TRBV15 and TRBJ1-5): DAMVIQNPRYQVTQFGKPVTLSCSQTLNHNVMYWYQQKSSQAPKLLFHYYDKDFNNEADTPDNFQSRRPNTSFCFLDIRSPGLGDTAMYLCATSRQQAGNQPQHFGDGTRLSIL.